A selection of T cell receptor beta chains follows, all from one sample in a study of early T cells in non-severe SARS-CoV-2 infection. MiXCR was run by TCRdb on the 5' RACE reads, yielding one entry per CDR3 protein. The sample carries roughly 26,000 distinct CDR3 sequences, 4% to 4.5% recorded once. What was sequenced was whole blood. These receptors were taken from an adult who was a healthcare worker with PCR-confirmed SARS-CoV-2 infection or an uninfected control (not recorded which). Both conserved end residues are part of each CDR3. Fields, in order: J gene, D gene, V gene, clone size, CDR3 protein, CDR3 DNA. A D gene is named only where the DNA matches it firmly. Part of the rows lack a size; the others show once, few, many or a class for expanded clones.

j_call: TRBJ2-1; d_call: .; v_call: TRBV3-1; clone_size: .; cdr3_aa: CASSQWDAGLSYNEQFF; cdr3_nt: TGTGCCAGCAGCCAATGGGATGCGGGGCTCTCCTACAATGAGCAGTTCTTC
j_call: TRBJ1-1; d_call: .; v_call: TRBV7-3; clone_size: few; cdr3_aa: CASSLSDSREAFF; cdr3_nt: TGTGCCAGCAGCTTAAGTGACAGCCGTGAAGCTTTCTTT
j_call: TRBJ2-2; d_call: .; v_call: TRBV12-3/TRBV12-4; clone_size: .; cdr3_aa: CASSGGNTGELFF; cdr3_nt: TGTGCCAGCAGTGGGGGGAACACCGGGGAGCTGTTTTTT
j_call: TRBJ2-7; d_call: TRBD1; v_call: TRBV11-2; clone_size: few; cdr3_aa: CASSLDRPQTGAYEQYF; cdr3_nt: TGTGCCAGCAGCTTAGATCGCCCCCAGACAGGGGCCTACGAGCAGTACTTC
j_call: TRBJ2-7; d_call: TRBD2; v_call: TRBV6-6; clone_size: many; cdr3_aa: CASSFVSGSGEQYF; cdr3_nt: TGTGCCAGCAGTTTCGTTAGCGGGTCAGGCGAGCAGTACTTC
j_call: TRBJ2-7; d_call: TRBD2; v_call: TRBV20-1; clone_size: few; cdr3_aa: CSAAVGRGGPYSEQYF; cdr3_nt: TGCAGTGCTGCGGTGGGTCGGGGAGGGCCATACTCCGAGCAGTACTTC
j_call: TRBJ2-7; d_call: .; v_call: TRBV5-1; clone_size: few; cdr3_aa: CASSLASGASSYEQYF; cdr3_nt: TGCGCCAGCAGCTTGGCCTCAGGGGCTTCGTCCTACGAGCAGTACTTC
j_call: TRBJ2-5; d_call: TRBD2; v_call: TRBV10-3; clone_size: many; cdr3_aa: CAISEGSSGSLETQYF; cdr3_nt: TGTGCCATCAGTGAGGGGAGTAGCGGGAGTCTAGAGACCCAGTACTTC
j_call: TRBJ2-1; d_call: TRBD1; v_call: TRBV7-3; clone_size: many; cdr3_aa: CASSLSAGGSEQFF; cdr3_nt: TGTGCCAGCAGCTTATCGGCAGGGGGCAGTGAGCAGTTCTTC
j_call: TRBJ2-1; d_call: .; v_call: TRBV7-9; clone_size: many; cdr3_aa: CATPLAGTSYNEQFF; cdr3_nt: TGTGCCACCCCCCTGGCCGGGACTTCATACAATGAGCAGTTCTTC
j_call: TRBJ2-7; d_call: .; v_call: TRBV5-4; clone_size: many; cdr3_aa: CASSLVGRRNEQYF; cdr3_nt: TGTGCCAGCAGCTTGGTAGGCAGAAGGAACGAGCAGTACTTC
j_call: TRBJ2-5; d_call: TRBD1; v_call: TRBV27; clone_size: many; cdr3_aa: CASSLQGRRETQYF; cdr3_nt: TGTGCCAGCAGTCTACAGGGGAGAAGGGAGACCCAGTACTTC
j_call: TRBJ2-1; d_call: TRBD2; v_call: TRBV7-8; clone_size: many; cdr3_aa: CASSLPRPTGGGDEQFF; cdr3_nt: TGTGCCAGCAGCTTACCCCGGCCTACGGGAGGGGGGGATGAGCAGTTCTTC
j_call: TRBJ2-7; d_call: TRBD2; v_call: TRBV6-6; clone_size: medium-sized; cdr3_aa: CASSRPGLREGSYEQYF; cdr3_nt: TGTGCCAGCAGCCGCCCGGGACTTCGGGAGGGCTCCTACGAGCAGTACTTC
j_call: TRBJ2-1; d_call: TRBD2; v_call: TRBV6-2/TRBV6-3; clone_size: few; cdr3_aa: CASSSEASGRASSYNEQFF; cdr3_nt: TGTGCCAGCAGTTCCGAGGCTAGCGGGAGGGCAAGCTCCTACAATGAGCAGTTCTTC
j_call: TRBJ2-1; d_call: TRBD2; v_call: TRBV5-4; clone_size: many; cdr3_aa: CASSLWPSGDYNNEQFF; cdr3_nt: TGTGCCAGCAGCTTGTGGCCTAGCGGCGACTACAACAATGAGCAGTTCTTC
j_call: TRBJ1-5; d_call: .; v_call: TRBV7-9; clone_size: many; cdr3_aa: CASSSIAGPNQPQHF; cdr3_nt: TGTGCCAGCAGCTCAATTGCGGGGCCCAATCAGCCCCAGCATTTT
j_call: TRBJ2-2; d_call: .; v_call: TRBV5-1; clone_size: many; cdr3_aa: CASGRINTGELFF; cdr3_nt: TGCGCCAGCGGTCGAATAAACACCGGGGAGCTGTTTTTT